This T cell receptor (beta chain) was observed in a study of blood T cell repertoires in COVID-19. Study summary: T cells, B-cell-depleted T cells, or PBMCs provided the cDNA or gDNA that served as material.

Libraries were prepared by immunoSEQ multiplex PCR; TCRdb keeps only in-frame clonotypes and omits some of them. The sample gives 110,000 or so clones, roughly 84% of which show up once; 3% to 4% is in the top ten. The CDR3 loop spans 14 amino acids. CDR1 is SGHNT, CDR2 YYREEE, per germline (reference sequence). After removal of 4 bases from V and 7 bases from J, the junction contained 4 bases not matched to a gene. The sequenced material came from peripheral blood. The origin of this receptor is a man aged 60 to 75 with acute or convalescent COVID-19. The chain uses TRBV5-4 and TRBJ2-2; 10 nucleotides align to TRBD1. The CDR3 is CASSRDRGSGELFF. The CDR3 DNA follows: TGTGCCAGCAGCCGGGACAGGGGTAGCGGGGAGCTGTTTTTT.